This TCR beta chain was captured in a study of cytomegalovirus exposure and HLA in healthy donors. CDR1 is SGHTA, CDR2 FQGNSA, per germline. The germline V and J ends were trimmed by 1 base and 10 bases, with 11 bases remaining between them. The CDR3 length is 14 residues. Researchers ran the PCR with 60 Vbeta and 13 Jbeta primers. TCRdb's table, derived via immunoSEQ multiplex PCR, lists solely in-frame clones and lacks some. The sample holds 160,000 or so clones, 78% seen once. Findings and caveats of the study: It was reported in a later analysis that an Asian-associated ancestry cluster showed fewer N-insertions than the 666-donor mean.

As concerns this clone: Its antigen is unknown.

The sequencing sample was made of PBMCs. The chain couples TRBV7-2 to TRBJ1-6, with a tentative D call TRBD1 (6 bases). The TCR comes from a woman aged 40 to 55 in good health and CMV-seropositive. The CDR3 sequence: CASSLDRVASPLHF. Written as DNA, the CDR3 is TGTGCCAGCAGCTTAGACAGGGTTGCGTCACCCCTCCACTTT.